The clone carrying this TCR beta chain has just one count. These data originate in a study of cytomegalovirus exposure and HLA in healthy donors. Sequencing was performed with immunoSEQ multiplex PCR; in TCRdb, only in-frame clones are kept and a portion is missing. The repertoire includes about 98,000 clones, around 85% of them detected once, and 3% to 4.5% sits in the top ten. CDR1 is SGHNT, CDR2 YENEEA, per germline. The CDR3 consists of 17 residues. V lost 0 bases and J 0 bases, leaving 15 bases between the germline ends. This clonotype was sampled from a woman in her 30s in good health and CMV-seronegative. Sequenced sample: PBMCs. The chain recombines TRBV11-3 with TRBJ2-7; D possibly corresponds to TRBD2 (6 bases). In nucleotides, the CDR3 is TGTGCCAGCAGCTTAGAGCGTCGGCTAGCGTTCTCCTACGAGCAGTACTTC. Protein sequence: CASSLERRLAFSYEQYF.